A single sample gave rise to the 26 T cell receptor beta chains below, sequenced in a study of T cells in Graves' hyperthyroidism and ophthalmopathy. The investigators amplified TCR beta CDR3 regions from RNA transcripts. When the TCR CDR3 underwent first-round RT-PCR, the HTBI primer set was used. From the multiplex PCR reads, TCRdb called clonotypes with MiXCR, one entry per CDR3 protein. Altogether more than 300,000 distinct CDR3 sequences are present, approximately 18% being singletons, with the ten largest covering 35% to 45%. Sequencing input: blood. All receptors come from a man aged 18 to 29 with Graves' ophthalmopathy.

This clonotype occurred once. A read error may explain this, as a much larger clone is one base away. V gene TRBV3-1 combines with J gene TRBJ1-3, with 8 bases lining up with TRBD1. Germline loops: CDR1 LGHDT, CDR2 YNNKEL (reference sequence). The CDR3 spans 15 residues. CDR3 in amino acids: CASSRQGAKGSTIYF. The DNA for the CDR3 is TGTGCCAGCAGCCGTCAGGGGGCGAAAGGAAGCACCATATATTTT.

This clonotype was picked up a small number of times. The chain joins TRBV9 to TRBJ2-7, with D perhaps assigned TRBD1 or TRBD2 (5 bases each). The length of the CDR3 is 14 residues. Germline CDR1 SGDLS, CDR2 YYNGEE. The ends were cut back, 5 bases at V and 6 bases at J, with 18 bases in the middle. CDR3 nucleotides: TGTGCCAGCAGGGAGAGGTGGGGGATCAGCGAGCAGTACTTC. It is translated as CASRERWGISEQYF.

There are many counts of this clonotype. The chain carries TRBV6-1 and TRBJ2-5; 10 bases map to TRBD1. The CDR3 is made up of 15 amino acids. Per the germline V gene, CDR1 is MNHNS and CDR2 is SASEGT. V was clipped by 5 bases and J by 4 bases; unmatched bases: 7. Here the CDR3 reads CASSFGTGDVETQYF. DNA for the CDR3: TGTGCCAGCAGTTTCGGGACAGGGGACGTAGAGACCCAGTACTTC.

J is TRBJ2-2 and V is TRBV9; D may be TRBD2 (6 bases). In germline, CDR1 is SGDLS, CDR2 YYNGEE. V was clipped by 1 base and J by 3 bases, with 16 bases between them. This CDR3 is 17 amino acids long. CDR3 bases: TGTGCCAGCAGCGTACCCTGGGTAGGGGAGGACACCGGGGAGCTGTTTTTT. Its translation: CASSVPWVGEDTGELFF.

This clonotype was observed many times. The chain recombines TRBV6-1 with TRBJ2-5, with TRBD2 matching over 11 bases. This CDR3 comprises 16 residues. The ends lost 0 bases at V and 5 bases at J; junction bases unmatched: 5. The germline CDR1 and CDR2 sequences are MNHNS and SASEGT. DNA for the CDR3: TGTGCCAGCAGTGAAGCGGCTAGCGGGGGGCGGGAGACCCAGTACTTC. Its protein is CASSEAASGGRETQYF.

This clonotype was counted many times. This chain links TRBV7-8 with TRBJ1-1, with D unclear. The CDR3 length is 16 residues. The ends were cut back, 5 bases at V and 1 base at J, with 17 bases in the middle. CDR1 and CDR2 (germline): SGHVS, FQNEAQ. Here the CDR3 reads CASSARRTGSNTEAFF. CDR3 bases: TGTGCCAGCAGCGCGCGCCGGACGGGGTCGAACACTGAAGCTTTCTTT.

This clonotype has a single count. The chain carries TRBV20-1 and TRBJ2-7, with D possibly matching TRBD1 (5 bases). This CDR3 is built from 12 residues. The V gene lost 7 bases and the J gene lost 2 bases, with 12 bases spanning the gap. Germline values: CDR1 DFQATT, CDR2 SNEGSKA (reference sequence). DNA of the CDR3: TGCAGTGGCGACAGTCATACCTACGAGCAGTACTTC. It translates to CSGDSHTYEQYF.

There are many counts of this clonotype. The gene calls are TRBV11-2 and TRBJ1-2; D gene unclear. Trimming removed 10 bases from V and 0 bases from J, with 6 bases in between. The CDR3 runs to 11 residues. From germline, CDR1 is SGHAT and CDR2 FQNNGV. The CDR3 loop reads CATEANYGYTF. The CDR3 nucleotides are TGTGCCACCGAAGCTAACTATGGCTACACCTTC. Drawing the rest from reference TRBV11-2 and TRBJ1-2, the complete variable domain is EAGVAQSPRYKIIEKRQSVAFWCNPISGHATLYWYQQILGQGPKLLIQFQNNGVVDDSQLPKDRFSAERLKGVDSTLKIQPAKLEDSAVYLCATEANYGYTFGSGTRLTVV.

The table lists this clonotype with many counts. The chain uses TRBV6-2 or TRBV6-3 and TRBJ2-7, with TRBD2 identical over 9 bases. V lost 6 bases to trimming and J lost 7 bases; unmatched junction nucleotides: 16. There are 16 residues in the CDR3. Germline CDR1 reads MNHEY; CDR2 reads SVGEGT. Written as DNA, the CDR3 is TGTGCCAGCAGCGAGTTTCGGCCTAGCGGGGTCGGGGAGCAGTACTTC. Residues: CASSEFRPSGVGEQYF.

J is TRBJ1-2 and V is TRBV9, with D possibly being TRBD1 (5 bases). The germline V gene has CDR1 SGDLS and CDR2 YYNGEE. Trimming left V 7 bases short and J 5 bases short, with 18 bases between. This CDR3 comprises 14 residues. The CDR3 region has the DNA TGTGCCAGCGCCCGAACGGGGGTGGTGTATGGCTACACCTTC. This translates into CASARTGVVYGYTF.

This clonotype was detected ten times or more. The V call is TRBV28, the J call TRBJ2-7; TRBD2 might be the D (7 bases). V lost 1 base and J 5 bases, leaving 12 bases between the germline ends. Germline lookup yields CDR1 MDHEN and CDR2 SYDVKM. This CDR3 region has 14 residues. The CDR3 spells CASSLFAGANEQYF. DNA of the CDR3: TGTGCCAGCAGTTTATTCGCGGGGGCCAACGAGCAGTACTTC.

The chain recombines TRBV2 with TRBJ2-5; the match to TRBD2 covers 14 bases. This CDR3 spans 17 amino acids. The ends lost 1 base at V and 5 bases at J; junction bases unmatched: 6. Per germline, CDR1 SNHLY and CDR2 FYNNEI. The CDR3 DNA reads TGTGCCAGCAGTGAAGGACTAGCGGGGGGGCTTTTGGAGACCCAGTACTTC. It translates to CASSEGLAGGLLETQYF. Full variable domain (rest looked up from reference TRBV2 and TRBJ2-5): EPEVTQTPSHQVTQMGQEVILRCVPISNHLYFYWYRQILGQKVEFLVSFYNNEISEKSEIFDDQFSVERPDGSNFTLKIRSTKLEDSAMYFCASSEGLAGGLLETQYFGPGTRLLVL.

The J gene is TRBJ2-7, the V gene TRBV6-2 or TRBV6-3; TRBD1 aligns across 10 bases. The germline gives CDR1 MNHEY, CDR2 SVGEGT. Germline trimming cut 6 bases from V and 5 bases from J; bases unmatched to any gene: 7. CDR3 length: 14 residues. The CDR3 nucleotides read TGTGCCAGCAGCCGCGACAGGGGGCACCACGAGCAGTACTTC. Amino acid sequence: CASSRDRGHHEQYF.

The sample holds many counts of this clonotype. The gene calls are TRBV3-1 and TRBJ2-5; no firm D call. This CDR3 has 12 residues. Trimming removed 5 bases from V and 4 bases from J, with 8 bases in between. Germline CDR1 reads LGHDT; CDR2 reads YNNKEL (reference sequence). The CDR3 here is CASSEWGETQYF. The CDR3 DNA reads as TGTGCCAGCAGCGAATGGGGAGAGACCCAGTACTTC.

The rearrangement uses TRBV10-3 and TRBJ2-7; 8 nucleotides line up with TRBD1. Per germline, CDR1 ENHRY and CDR2 SYGVKD. Trimming cost V 11 bases and J 3 bases; bases outside gene matches: 12. CDR3 length equals 14 residues. Here the CDR3 reads CAAKRRGQDYEQYF. The CDR3 coding sequence is TGTGCCGCAAAAAGGCGGGGACAGGACTACGAGCAGTACTTC.

This clonotype has at least ten counts. The chain joins TRBV7-9 to TRBJ2-5, with 10 bases aligning to TRBD2. CDR1 is SEHNR, CDR2 FQNEAQ, per germline (reference sequence). The CDR3 has 14 residues. V trimming: 7 bases; J trimming: 5 bases; junction bases outside the gene matches: 7. This chain's CDR3 is CASKKSGGGETQYF. As DNA, the CDR3 is TGTGCCAGCAAGAAGAGCGGGGGGGGGGAGACCCAGTACTTC.

In this sample, this clonotype turned up once. Being one base from a much bigger clone, this may be a read error. The J gene is TRBJ2-7, the V gene TRBV5-1; D is tentatively TRBD1 or TRBD2 (6 bases each). The germline gives CDR1 SGHRS, CDR2 YFSETQ. V lost 4 bases and J lost 2, with 16 bases in between. CDR3 length equals 15 residues. CDR3 nucleotides: TGCGCCAGCAGCGGAGTGGGGGGCGACCCCTACGAGCAGTACTTC. Translated, it gives CASSGVGGDPYEQYF.

This clonotype was counted a few times. The rearrangement joins TRBV28 to TRBJ2-7; 11 bases map to TRBD1. The V and J ends lost 3 bases and 4 bases, in that order; junction bases with no gene match: 11. Germline V gene sequence: CDR1 MDHEN, CDR2 SYDVKM. This CDR3 has 17 residues. The chain's CDR3 is CASSFGSGGTGGYEQYF. The CDR3 region has the DNA TGTGCCAGCAGTTTCGGGAGTGGCGGGACAGGGGGTTACGAGCAGTACTTC. Full variable domain (rest looked up from reference TRBV28 and TRBJ2-7): DVKVTQSSRYLVKRTGEKVFLECVQDMDHENMFWYRQDPGLGLRLIYFSYDVKMKEKGDIPEGYSVSREKKERFSLILESASTNQTSMYLCASSFGSGGTGGYEQYFGPGTRLTVT.

This clonotype appeared a few times. The rearrangement joins TRBV2 to TRBJ2-5; D remains unclear. The CDR3 totals 12 residues. CDR1 SNHLY and CDR2 FYNNEI come from the germline V gene. The V end lost 5 bases, the J end lost 2 bases, and 6 bases lay between the germline ends. CDR3: CASSFLQETQYF. CDR3 coding DNA: TGTGCCAGCAGTTTTCTTCAAGAGACCCAGTACTTC. The entire variable domain, with the rest obtained from reference TRBV2 and TRBJ2-5, is as follows: EPEVTQTPSHQVTQMGQEVILRCVPISNHLYFYWYRQILGQKVEFLVSFYNNEISEKSEIFDDQFSVERPDGSNFTLKIRSTKLEDSAMYFCASSFLQETQYFGPGTRLLVL.

The V call is TRBV7-2, the J call TRBJ1-6; no clear D gene. The ends were cut back, 5 bases at V and 6 bases at J, with 20 bases in the middle. The V gene's germline CDR1 is SGHTA and CDR2 FQGNSA. The CDR3 extends over 17 amino acids. The CDR3 loop is CASSPISLADFNSPLHF. The CDR3 coding sequence is TGTGCCAGCAGCCCAATCTCTCTCGCGGATTTTAATTCACCCCTCCACTTT.

This clonotype has a handful of counts. The chain recombines TRBV19 with TRBJ2-3; TRBD1 agrees at 10 bases. Germline CDR1 reads LNHDA; CDR2 reads SQIVND (reference sequence). The CDR3 sequence is 18 residues long. V was clipped by 3 bases and J by 4 bases; unmatched bases: 13. CDR3 nucleotides: TGTGCCAGTAGTATTCTCGGGACAGGGGCCCCCTCGGCAGATACGCAGTATTTT. This codes for CASSILGTGAPSADTQYF.

There are many counts of this clonotype. The chain employs TRBV5-6 and TRBJ2-5; possibly TRBD1 or TRBD2 for D (5 bases each). Germline-derived CDR1 and CDR2 are SGHDT and YYEEEE. This CDR3 contains 15 residues. The germline V and J ends were trimmed by 4 bases and 2 bases, with 15 bases remaining between them. In DNA form, the CDR3 reads TGTGCCAGCAGCCCCGACTGGGGCGGGCAAGAGACCCAGTACTTC. Its translation is CASSPDWGGQETQYF.

This clonotype was observed a few times. The rearrangement joins TRBV7-2 to TRBJ1-1; D may be TRBD1 (5 bases). Looked up from germline, CDR1 is SGHTA and CDR2 is FQGNSA. The CDR3 runs 14 residues. V lost 2 bases and J lost 4, with 11 bases in between. CDR3 residues: CASSLQWTSTEAFF. CDR3 sequence (DNA): TGTGCCAGCAGCTTACAGTGGACATCCACTGAAGCTTTCTTT. The complete variable domain, with remaining parts taken from reference TRBV7-2 and TRBJ1-1, reads GAGVSQSPSNKVTEKGKDVELRCDPISGHTALYWYRQSLGQGLEFLIYFQGNSAPDKSGLPSDRFSAERTGGSVSTLTIQRTQQEDSAVYLCASSLQWTSTEAFFGQGTRLTVV.

This clonotype was observed a few times. The chain joins TRBV5-6 to TRBJ2-5; no definite D call. V was trimmed by 1 base and J by 5 bases, leaving 9 bases between them. CDR1 is SGHDT, CDR2 YYEEEE, per germline. The CDR3 consists of 13 residues. DNA for the CDR3: TGTGCCAGCAGCTTGTACAGTAGGGAGACCCAGTACTTC. Translation gives CASSLYSRETQYF. Drawing the rest from reference TRBV5-6 and TRBJ2-5, the complete variable domain is DAGVTQSPTHLIKTRGQQVTLRCSPKSGHDTVSWYQQALGQGPQFIFQYYEEEERQRGNFPDRFSGHQFPNYSSELNVNALLLGDSALYLCASSLYSRETQYFGPGTRLLVL.

This clonotype appeared many times. The genes are TRBV28 and TRBJ2-6; possibly TRBD2 for D (5 bases). CDR1 MDHEN and CDR2 SYDVKM come from the germline V gene. Trimming removed 2 bases from V and 4 bases from J, with 9 bases in between. The CDR3 has 15 residues. The CDR3 DNA reads as TGTGCCAGCAGTTTACCCGGGATGGGGGCCAACGTCCTGACTTTC. Encoded protein: CASSLPGMGANVLTF.

The CDR3 loop reads CASSQDLEKPNEQFF. In nucleotides, the CDR3 is TGTGCCAGCAGCCAAGATCTAGAAAAGCCCAATGAGCAGTTCTTC. The rearrangement uses TRBV4-2 and TRBJ2-1; D gene ambiguous. Trimming removed 0 bases from V and 6 bases from J, with 12 bases in between. The germline CDR1 and CDR2 sequences are LGHNA and YNFKEQ. The CDR3 spans 15 residues.